This record covers a single T cell receptor beta chain. What this receptor recognizes is not known. No qualities accompany the bases; no much larger clone lies one base away. Library prep was done by the immunoSEQ multiplex PCR assay. For the original study's pipeline: How frequently each TCR V beta family was used was compared between the sorted CD8+ T cell populations from blood, dermis and epidermis. Entries here come from immuneACCESS through TCRdb and include only in-frame sequences with V and J called. Some clones fail to appear in such tables; in the studies checked, an unresolved V gene covers under half of the shortfall, and the cause of the remainder is unknown. The V and J calls and clone size come from that table; D and trimming were worked out from the DNA. This sample comprises about 1,500 clones, 70% of them detected only once. The ten top clones hold 30% to 45% of the sample. From cysteine to phenylalanine, the CDR3 is 17 amino acids long. Only the CDR3 region is kept as DNA, spanning 51 bases read in frame from base 1. Relative to germline, V is 0 bases shorter and J is 1 base shorter, with 11 bases between their ends. CDR1 and CDR2 (SGHRS, YFSETQ) derive from the germline V gene.

For five or six healthy donors, CD8+ T cells were sorted from blood, dermis and epidermis, and the TCR beta CDR3 regions of these cells were analysed. Both blood and skin samples were provided by each TCR-sequenced donor, and all TCR-sequenced donors were healthy individuals. Before TCR beta sequencing, CD8+ T cell populations were isolated by sorting. These data are taken from a study of CD49a tissue-resident CD8 T cells in human skin (dated 2017 in TCRdb). In terms of the full investigation: Tissue-resident memory CD8+ T cell subsets in human skin, defined by CD49a, CD69 and CD103 expression, were examined in the study.

This receptor was identified in a human donor in good health. Material for sequencing was CLA- CD8+ effector memory T cells sorted from blood. Recombination linked TRBV5-1 to TRBJ1-6, with TRBD1 as a weak D call on 5 bases. The CDR3 reads as follows: CASSLEGRASYNSPLHF. The nucleotide sequence is given as TGCGCCAGCAGCTTGGAGGGCAGGGCATCCTATAATTCACCCCTCCACTTT.